This T cell receptor (beta chain) originates from a study of control samples from healthy donors and cancer patients. The protocol was immunoSEQ multiplex PCR, while the TCRdb copy is restricted to in-frame clones and leaves out a portion. The data hold about 83,000 clones, with 91% observed a single time. This clone occurred a few times. The CDR3 consists of 15 residues. From germline, CDR1 is SGDLS and CDR2 YYNGEE. Deletions cut 0 bases from V and 2 bases from J, with 11 bases between. Sequencing input: blood. This sequence joins TRBV9 and TRBJ1-2, with D possibly being TRBD1 (5 bases). The TCR comes from a man aged 50 to 59 in good health. The CDR3 protein is CASSVAGTVNYGYTF. In nucleotides, the CDR3 is TGTGCCAGCAGCGTAGCCGGGACGGTGAACTATGGCTACACCTTC.